The 29 T cell receptor beta chains presented below share a single source sample, sequenced in a study of immune evolution from preneoplasia to lung adenocarcinoma. Only in-frame clones appear in the TCRdb table, and some are missing; sequencing was by immunoSEQ multiplex PCR. The sample shows 11,000 to 15,000 clones, around three quarters of them seen only once. Material: FFPE minimally invasive lung adenocarcinoma tissue. The receptors stem from a person aged 65 to 79 with lung adenocarcinoma.

The chain uses TRBV13 and TRBJ2-3; maybe TRBD2 (5 bases). The CDR3 is made up of 15 amino acids. Deletions cut 2 bases from V and 0 bases from J, with 9 bases between. Germline values: CDR1 PRHDT, CDR2 FYEKMQ (reference sequence). The CDR3 loop is CASSLRRTSTDTQYF. The CDR3 coding sequence is TGTGCCAGCAGCTTAAGGAGGACCAGCACAGATACGCAGTATTTT.

The rearrangement links TRBV19 to TRBJ2-4; 12 nucleotides match TRBD1. The CDR3 totals 15 residues. The junction had 8 bases not matched to a gene; V was cut back by 7 bases and J by 7 bases. Germline loops: CDR1 LNHDA, CDR2 SQIVND (reference sequence). CDR3 coding DNA: TGTGCCAGTATTCCGGGACAGGGGGCTTCGAACATTCAGTACTTC. This sequence encodes CASIPGQGASNIQYF.

The J gene is TRBJ1-3, the V gene TRBV15, with D unclear. Germline V gene sequence: CDR1 LNHNV, CDR2 YYDKDF (reference sequence). Trimming cost V 5 bases and J 1 base, with 6 bases left between them. The CDR3 has 13 residues. The CDR3 sequence: CATSEQSGNTIYF. The CDR3 DNA follows: TGTGCCACCAGCGAACAGTCTGGAAACACCATATATTTT.

The J gene is TRBJ2-1, the V gene TRBV28, with D possibly TRBD2 on 6 matching bases. CDR3 length equals 16 residues. Germline loops: CDR1 MDHEN, CDR2 SYDVKM. With 5 bases removed from V and 0 bases from J, the gap between germline ends came to 14 bases. CDR3 sequence reads: CASSDYSGSSYNEQFF. The CDR3, as DNA: TGTGCCAGCAGTGACTATAGCGGTTCCTCCTACAATGAGCAGTTCTTC.

The CDR3 coding sequence is TGTGCCAGCAGTTTCGGGGACCGAGATACGCAGTATTTT. Protein product: CASSFGDRDTQYF. The chain is built from TRBV27 and TRBJ2-3, with D perhaps assigned TRBD1 or TRBD2 (5 bases each). The CDR3 loop spans 13 amino acids. Trimming left V 3 bases short and J 5 bases short, with 9 bases between. Germline V gives CDR1 MNHEY, CDR2 SMNVEV (reference sequence).

This clone was recorded only once. The V and J genes are TRBV11-3 and TRBJ1-1; TRBD1 is a possible D gene (5 bases). From germline, CDR1 is SGHNT and CDR2 YENEEA. With 4 bases removed from V and 5 bases from J, the gap between germline ends came to 14 bases. This CDR3 is built from 14 residues. The CDR3: CASSSRGTGTEAFF. The CDR3 DNA reads TGTGCCAGCAGCTCGCGAGGGACGGGTACTGAAGCTTTCTTT.

The chain links TRBV6-1 to TRBJ2-7; 8 bases are shared with TRBD2. The germline CDR1 and CDR2 sequences are MNHNS and SASEGT. V dropped 2 bases and J dropped 2; count of bases not matched to a gene: 5. This CDR3 comprises 15 residues. The CDR3 nucleotides are TGTGCCAGCAGTGAATTGCGGGGGGAGCCCTACGAGCAGTACTTC. It encodes CASSELRGEPYEQYF.

The gene calls are TRBV29-1 and TRBJ1-2; 8 nucleotides line up with TRBD1. This CDR3 is built from 13 residues. CDR1 SQVTM and CDR2 ANQGSEA come from the germline V gene. After removal of 3 bases from V and 5 bases from J, the junction contained 5 bases not matched to a gene. The CDR3 region has the DNA TGCAGCGTTGAGGGGACAGGTGAATATGGCTACACCTTC. It encodes CSVEGTGEYGYTF.

The rearrangement links TRBV19 to TRBJ1-2; D is unclear. This CDR3 contains 15 residues. The germline V gene encodes CDR1 LNHDA and CDR2 SQIVND (reference sequence). Trimming pared 5 bases from V and 0 bases from J, leaving 13 bases between. CDR3 sequence: CASSRKTASNYGYTF. The CDR3, as DNA: TGTGCCAGTAGTCGTAAAACAGCTTCTAACTATGGCTACACCTTC.

This clone showed up just a few times. This CDR3 reads CASSLGAGNYGYTF. The CDR3 DNA follows: TGTGCCAGCAGTTTAGGGGCAGGGAACTATGGCTACACCTTC. The chain is built from TRBV28 and TRBJ1-2, with a weak D call TRBD1 (5 bases). V was trimmed by 2 bases and J by 2 bases, leaving 9 bases between them. Germline CDR1 is MDHEN and CDR2 is SYDVKM. This CDR3 is 14 amino acids long.

The chain carries TRBV5-4 and TRBJ2-1; D is unclear. Germline V lookup: CDR1 SGHNT, CDR2 YYREEE (reference sequence). The CDR3 has 17 amino acids. V lost 0 bases, J lost 0 bases, and 13 bases lay in between. Here the CDR3 reads CASSLALGSGSYNEQFF. DNA of the CDR3: TGTGCCAGCAGCTTGGCCCTCGGTTCCGGCTCCTACAATGAGCAGTTCTTC.

J is TRBJ1-1 and V is TRBV9; D remains ambiguous. Germline lookup yields CDR1 SGDLS and CDR2 YYNGEE. CDR3 size: 17 residues. V was trimmed by 7 bases and J by 5 bases, leaving 27 bases between them. DNA for the CDR3: TGTGCCAGCGGTGAGATAGGAAGTCGACCGTTTGGAACTGAAGCTTTCTTT. It is translated as CASGEIGSRPFGTEAFF.

Only one count was recorded for this clone. The chain is built from TRBV9 and TRBJ1-1; possibly TRBD1 for D (5 bases). Germline loops: CDR1 SGDLS, CDR2 YYNGEE. The CDR3 length is 15 residues. V was cut by 0 bases and J by 1 base, with 10 bases left in between. CDR3 amino acids: CASSVAGDSNTEAFF. The CDR3 region has the DNA TGTGCCAGCAGCGTAGCCGGGGACTCGAACACTGAAGCTTTCTTT.

The table lists this clone with a few counts. The J gene is TRBJ2-6, the V gene TRBV18; D gene ambiguous. The germline V and J ends were trimmed by 9 bases and 1 base, with 10 bases remaining between them. Germline assignment: CDR1 KGHSH and CDR2 LQKENI. This CDR3 region has 14 residues. CDR3 amino acids: CASYSESGANVLTF. The CDR3 bases are TGTGCCAGTTATTCCGAATCTGGGGCCAACGTCCTGACTTTC.

The gene calls are TRBV12-5 and TRBJ2-3; unclear D gene. Germline CDR1 and CDR2: LGHNT and FRNRAP. Deletions cut 1 base from V and 6 bases from J, with 11 bases between. The CDR3 has 14 amino acids. The CDR3 sequence is CASGLGQLGDTQYF. CDR3 nucleotides: TGTGCTAGTGGTTTGGGCCAACTGGGGGATACGCAGTATTTT.

The chain combines TRBV19 with TRBJ1-4; D possibly corresponds to TRBD1 (5 bases). With 6 bases removed from V and 5 bases from J, the gap between germline ends came to 19 bases. This CDR3 contains 16 residues. Looked up from germline, CDR1 is LNHDA and CDR2 is SQIVND (reference sequence). CDR3 nucleotide sequence: TGTGCCAGTAGAGAGCCCCGGGGACGGCACAATGAAAAACTGTTTTTT. It translates to CASREPRGRHNEKLFF.

Details on this clone: One junction end disagrees with the germline gene, perhaps due to a read error. The chain employs TRBV6-5 and TRBJ1-1; D gene ambiguous. Germline V gives CDR1 MNHEY, CDR2 SVGAGI. CDR3 size: 13 residues. DNA for the CDR3: TGTGCCAGCAGTTACGGCAGGAACACTGAAACTTTCTTT. The encoded protein is CASSYGRNTETFF.

The genes are TRBV5-4 and TRBJ2-3, with D possibly TRBD2 on 5 matching bases. The CDR3 has 13 amino acids. CDR1 and CDR2 from the germline V gene are SGHNT and YYREEE (reference sequence). V was trimmed by 0 bases and J by 6 bases, leaving 8 bases between them. CDR3 protein: CASSLGGSDTQYF. In DNA form, the CDR3 reads TGTGCCAGCAGCTTGGGAGGGTCGGATACGCAGTATTTT.

Regarding this clone: Sequence at one end of the junction differs from germline and may be a read error. The chain uses TRBV7-7 and TRBJ2-5; D gene unclear. This CDR3 is 14 amino acids long. The germline V gene encodes CDR1 SSHAT and CDR2 FNYEAQ (reference sequence). The CDR3, as DNA: TGTGCTAGCAGCTTAGCACTGAGCCAAGAGACCCAGTACTTC. This translates into CASSLALSQETQYF.

The genes are TRBV13 and TRBJ2-5, with TRBD2 matching over 11 bases. J gave up 5 bases and V 5 bases, and 4 bases lay outside the gene matches. The germline CDR1 and CDR2 sequences are PRHDT and FYEKMQ (reference sequence). This CDR3 has 14 residues. The CDR3 DNA sequence: TGTGCCAGCAGCCTCCGACTAGCGGGGGAGACCCAGTACTTC. It yields the protein CASSLRLAGETQYF.

The chain uses TRBV29-1 and TRBJ1-1; D gene ambiguous. V gave up 5 bases and J gave up 1 base, with 2 bases separating them. The CDR3 totals 10 residues. Germline CDR1 reads SQVTM; CDR2 reads ANQGSEA. CDR3 sequence reads: CSVSNTEAFF. For the CDR3, the DNA is TGCAGCGTTTCGAACACTGAAGCTTTCTTT.

CDR3 nucleotides: TGTGCCAGCAGTGAACAGGGACAGGGATACGAAAAACTGTTTTTT. It specifies CASSEQGQGYEKLFF. The chain has TRBV2 and TRBJ1-4; 9 nucleotides match TRBD1. Germline trimming cut 2 bases from V and 8 bases from J; bases unmatched to any gene: 6. Looked up from germline, CDR1 is SNHLY and CDR2 is FYNNEI. This CDR3 has 15 residues.

The rearrangement uses TRBV30 and TRBJ1-3; D not resolved. Germline assignment: CDR1 GTSNPN and CDR2 SVGIG (reference sequence). V shed 8 bases and J shed 1 base, with 12 bases lying between them. The CDR3 is 13 residues long. CDR3 loop: CALSRQSGNTIYF. CDR3 nucleotide sequence: TGTGCCCTTTCCCGCCAGTCTGGAAACACCATATATTTT.

This clone was detected only a few times. This chain links TRBV30 with TRBJ1-6; D might be TRBD1 (6 bases). The CDR3 is made up of 13 amino acids. The V and J ends lost 0 bases and 10 bases respectively, with 10 bases between them. Per germline, CDR1 GTSNPN and CDR2 SVGIG (reference sequence). DNA for the CDR3: TGTGCCTGGAGTGTACAGGGCTCGTCACCCCTCCACTTT. It translates to CAWSVQGSSPLHF.

This chain links TRBV5-4 with TRBJ2-3; D may be TRBD2 (7 bases). Germline CDR1 is SGHNT and CDR2 is YYREEE (reference sequence). Trimming removed 0 bases at V and 4 bases at J, with 15 bases between. The CDR3 contains 16 residues. CDR3 protein: CASSLAGRGRSDTQYF. The CDR3 nucleotides are TGTGCCAGCAGCTTGGCCGGGCGGGGGCGCTCAGATACGCAGTATTTT.

The gene calls are TRBV7-9 and TRBJ1-2, with D perhaps TRBD1 (5 bases). The V and J ends lost 4 bases and 4 bases respectively, with 19 bases between them. Germline CDR1 reads SEHNR; CDR2 reads FQNEAQ (reference sequence). The CDR3 has 16 residues. CDR3: CASSSLTGGPTYGYTF. In nucleotides, the CDR3 is TGTGCCAGCAGCTCCCTAACGGGGGGACCCACCTATGGCTACACCTTC.

This chain links TRBV12-5 with TRBJ2-7; 7 bases line up with TRBD1. The CDR3 contains 12 residues. V was pared by 7 bases and J by 6 bases, with 6 bases of the junction left unmatched. CDR1 and CDR2 from the germline V gene are LGHNT and FRNRAP. CDR3 region: CASAGQVPEQYF. DNA of the CDR3: TGTGCTAGTGCAGGACAGGTCCCCGAGCAGTACTTC.

The chain couples TRBV11-1 to TRBJ2-2, with D possibly being TRBD2 (6 bases). The germline V gene encodes CDR1 SGHAT and CDR2 FQDESV (reference sequence). V lost 5 bases to trimming and J lost 0 bases, with 13 bases between them. The CDR3 extends over 16 amino acids. The CDR3 protein is CASSGGTITNTGELFF. The CDR3 coding sequence is TGTGCCAGCAGCGGGGGGACCATCACGAACACCGGGGAGCTGTTTTTT.

The chain carries TRBV5-4 and TRBJ2-1; D unclear. V shed 6 bases and J shed 6 bases, with 13 bases lying between them. Germline CDR1 and CDR2: SGHNT and YYREEE (reference sequence). CDR3 length equals 13 residues. This CDR3 is CASNRDFSNEQFF. The CDR3, as DNA: TGTGCCAGCAACCGTGACTTCTCCAATGAGCAGTTCTTC.